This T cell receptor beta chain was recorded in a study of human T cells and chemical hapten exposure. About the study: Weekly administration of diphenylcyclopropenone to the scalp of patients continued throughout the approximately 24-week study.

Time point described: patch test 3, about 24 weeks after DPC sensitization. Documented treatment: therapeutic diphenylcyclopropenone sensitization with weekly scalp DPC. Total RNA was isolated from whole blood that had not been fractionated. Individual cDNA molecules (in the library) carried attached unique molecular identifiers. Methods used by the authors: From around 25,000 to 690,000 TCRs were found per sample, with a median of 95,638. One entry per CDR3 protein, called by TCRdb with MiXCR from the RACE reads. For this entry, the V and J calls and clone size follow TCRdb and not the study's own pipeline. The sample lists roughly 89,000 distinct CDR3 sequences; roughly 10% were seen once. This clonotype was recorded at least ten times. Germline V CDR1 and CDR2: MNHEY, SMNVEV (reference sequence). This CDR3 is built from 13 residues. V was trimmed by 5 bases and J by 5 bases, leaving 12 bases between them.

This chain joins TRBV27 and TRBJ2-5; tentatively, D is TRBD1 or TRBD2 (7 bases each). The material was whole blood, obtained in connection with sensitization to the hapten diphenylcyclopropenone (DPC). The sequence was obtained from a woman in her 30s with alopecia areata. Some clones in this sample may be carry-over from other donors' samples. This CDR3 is CASSRQGGETQYF. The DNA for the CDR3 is TGTGCCAGCAGTCGACAGGGAGGGGAGACCCAGTACTTC.